The 26 T cell receptor beta chains in this list originate from one sample, sequenced in a study of CD8+ T cells in alopecia areata. Reverse transcription of extracted RNA yielded cDNA, which provided the sequencing template. Measured with immunoSEQ multiplex PCR; TCRdb has only the in-frame clones, and not every one. The repertoire holds some 130,000 clones, roughly 50% seen once, with under 8% in the top ten. The source was CD4+ T cells sorted from blood, collected at week 0. These TCRs come from a human donor with alopecia areata.

CDR3 nucleotides: TGCGCCAGCAGCCAAGACAGACAGGGGGGGAAATATGTGCCGGCTTTCTTT. Protein sequence: CASSQDRQGGKYVPAFF. The chain uses TRBV4-3 and TRBJ1-1; 9 bases match TRBD1. The ends lost 0 bases at V and 11 bases at J; junction bases unmatched: 16. The CDR3 is 17 amino acids. Per the germline V gene, CDR1 is LGHNA and CDR2 is YSLEER.

This clone was seen just once. This rearrangement joins TRBV9 to TRBJ2-3; D not certain. In germline, CDR1 is SGDLS, CDR2 YYNGEE. CDR3 size: 13 residues. Trimming stripped 2 bases from V and 0 bases from J, with 4 bases between. The CDR3 loop is CASSVTSTDTQYF. The CDR3 nucleotides read TGTGCCAGCAGCGTCACTAGCACAGATACGCAGTATTTT. The complete variable domain, with remaining parts taken from reference TRBV9 and TRBJ2-3, reads DSGVTQTPKHLITATGQRVTLRCSPRSGDLSVYWYQQSLDQGLQFLIQYYNGEERAKGNILERFSAQQFPDLHSELNLSSLELGDSALYFCASSVTSTDTQYFGPGTRLTVL.

The table lists this clone with a count of one. The chain combines TRBV27 with TRBJ1-1, with unresolved D. The germline V gene has CDR1 MNHEY and CDR2 SMNVEV (reference sequence). The CDR3 has 15 amino acids. V lost 1 base, J lost 3 bases, and 12 bases lay in between. In DNA, the CDR3 is TGTGCCAGCAGTTTATTGGCGGTGAGACACACTGAAGCTTTCTTT. This encodes CASSLLAVRHTEAFF.

This chain joins TRBV29-1 and TRBJ2-1; the match to TRBD1 covers 7 bases. Germline-derived CDR1 and CDR2 are SQVTM and ANQGSEA. Unmatched junction bases numbered 9, after V lost 4 bases and J lost 3 bases. The CDR3 spans 15 residues. For the CDR3, the DNA is TGCAGCGTTGGGGGATTGACAGGGTTCTACAATGAGCAGTTCTTC. Encoded protein: CSVGGLTGFYNEQFF.

The chain is built from TRBV29-1 and TRBJ1-1, with D possibly being TRBD1 (6 bases). V lost 5 bases and J 5 bases, leaving 18 bases between the germline ends. Germline CDR1 and CDR2: SQVTM and ANQGSEA. CDR3 length equals 14 residues. In DNA, the CDR3 is TGCAGCGTTTTCGGACAGCGGAGTTATACTGAAGCTTTCTTT. It is translated as CSVFGQRSYTEAFF.

The table lists this clone with a count of one. The chain couples TRBV4-1 to TRBJ1-5, with 8 nucleotides matching TRBD1. Trimming took 2 bases from V and 6 from J; bases not matched to a gene: 12. The germline V gene has CDR1 MGHRA and CDR2 YSYEKL. CDR3 size: 17 residues. CDR3 nucleotide sequence: TGCGCCAGCAGCCAATCGCCGGGACAGGTGTCGAGTCAGCCCCAGCATTTT. It encodes CASSQSPGQVSSQPQHF.

V is TRBV9 and J is TRBJ2-2; a possible D gene is TRBD2 (6 bases). Trimming cost V 4 bases and J 4 bases, with 17 bases left between them. CDR1 and CDR2 (germline): SGDLS, YYNGEE. The CDR3 covers 16 residues. CDR3 DNA: TGTGCCAGCAGCCCACCCCCGGCGGGGCGCACCGGGGAGCTGTTTTTT. Translating it yields CASSPPPAGRTGELFF.

The genes are TRBV5-1 and TRBJ2-5; unclear D gene. The V gene lost 5 bases and the J gene lost 2 bases, with 10 bases spanning the gap. Germline-derived CDR1 and CDR2 are SGHRS and YFSETQ. The CDR3 runs 13 residues. DNA of the CDR3: TGCGCCAGCAGTATCGGTGGGCAAGAGACCCAGTACTTC. Translation: CASSIGGQETQYF.

V usage is TRBV29-1 and J usage is TRBJ1-1, with D maybe TRBD1 (5 bases). Germline V lookup: CDR1 SQVTM, CDR2 ANQGSEA. Trimming shortened V by 7 bases and J by 1 base, and 13 bases separated the two germline ends. This CDR3 has 13 residues. CDR3 region: CSAQEHQNTEAFF. In nucleotides, the CDR3 is TGCAGCGCACAGGAACATCAGAACACTGAAGCTTTCTTT.

The chain has TRBV2 and TRBJ2-1; TRBD2 might be the D (6 bases). The germline V gene has CDR1 SNHLY and CDR2 FYNNEI. CDR3 size: 14 residues. V was shortened by 8 bases and J by 3 bases, with 14 bases between the two germline ends. The CDR3, as DNA: TGTGCCAGCCGCGGGGACTCGGGCTACAATGAGCAGTTCTTC. This encodes CASRGDSGYNEQFF. Complete variable domain (other parts from reference TRBV2 and TRBJ2-1): EPEVTQTPSHQVTQMGQEVILRCVPISNHLYFYWYRQILGQKVEFLVSFYNNEISEKSEIFDDQFSVERPDGSNFTLKIRSTKLEDSAMYFCASRGDSGYNEQFFGPGTRLTVL.

In this sample, this clone turned up a few times. The chain joins TRBV20-1 to TRBJ2-5; D unclear. Trimming left V 5 bases short and J 5 bases short, with 6 bases between. The germline CDR1 and CDR2 sequences are DFQATT and SNEGSKA (reference sequence). The CDR3 length is 10 residues. CDR3 sequence reads: CSAGDETQYF. As DNA, the CDR3 is TGCAGTGCTGGCGATGAGACCCAGTACTTC.

The chain combines TRBV20-1 with TRBJ2-5, with D unresolved. CDR1 is DFQATT, CDR2 SNEGSKA, per germline (reference sequence). The V and J ends lost 3 bases and 4 bases respectively, with 6 bases between them. The CDR3 covers 11 residues. The CDR3 DNA reads as TGCAGTGCTAGTTTGGGAGAGACCCAGTACTTC. As protein: CSASLGETQYF.

The gene calls are TRBV5-1 and TRBJ2-7, with D maybe TRBD2 (5 bases). Germline assignment: CDR1 SGHRS and CDR2 YFSETQ. The CDR3 extends over 14 amino acids. Trimming took off 0 bases at V and 3 bases at J, with 10 bases between the two ends. CDR3 DNA sequence: TGCGCCAGCAGCTTGGAAGGAGCGGTCTACGAGCAGTACTTC. It encodes CASSLEGAVYEQYF. The complete variable domain, with remaining parts taken from reference TRBV5-1 and TRBJ2-7, reads KAGVTQTPRYLIKTRGQQVTLSCSPISGHRSVSWYQQTPGQGLQFLFEYFSETQRNKGNFPGRFSGRQFSNSRSEMNVSTLELGDSALYLCASSLEGAVYEQYFGPGTRLTVT.

V gene TRBV25-1 combines with J gene TRBJ1-2; D unclear. V dropped 6 bases and J dropped 5 bases, with 13 bases sitting between them. From germline, CDR1 is MGHDK and CDR2 SYGVNS. The CDR3 sequence is 13 residues long. For the CDR3, the DNA is TGTGCCAGCAGCCGGTCCAGGCCGTATGGCTACACCTTC. The encoded protein is CASSRSRPYGYTF.

The chain combines TRBV5-1 with TRBJ2-1; D ambiguous. The V and J ends lost 0 bases and 0 bases respectively, with 7 bases between them. CDR3 length: 15 residues. The V gene's germline CDR1 is SGHRS and CDR2 YFSETQ. The CDR3 DNA is TGCGCCAGCAGCTTGGGTGTCGGCTCCTACAATGAGCAGTTCTTC. It is translated as CASSLGVGSYNEQFF.

Comment on this clone: Other DNA sequences in the sample encode the same CDR3. V usage is TRBV5-1 and J usage is TRBJ1-2; D is unclear. The CDR3 contains 13 residues. V lost 4 bases, J lost 2 bases, and 9 bases lay in between. The germline V gene has CDR1 SGHRS and CDR2 YFSETQ. CDR3 DNA: TGCGCCAGCAGCCTCCCGGGAAACTATGGCTACACCTTC. It codes for CASSLPGNYGYTF. Supplemented by reference TRBV5-1 and TRBJ1-2, the full variable domain reads KAGVTQTPRYLIKTRGQQVTLSCSPISGHRSVSWYQQTPGQGLQFLFEYFSETQRNKGNFPGRFSGRQFSNSRSEMNVSTLELGDSALYLCASSLPGNYGYTFGSGTRLTVV.

Only a few counts were recorded for this clone. The chain employs TRBV29-1 and TRBJ1-1; the D gene is possibly TRBD1 (5 bases). This CDR3 contains 14 residues. With 7 bases removed from V and 1 base from J, the gap between germline ends came to 16 bases. In germline, CDR1 is SQVTM, CDR2 ANQGSEA. CDR3 sequence: CSACPVGGNTEAFF. In nucleotides, the CDR3 is TGCAGCGCCTGCCCGGTGGGGGGGAACACTGAAGCTTTCTTT.

The rearrangement uses TRBV7-9 and TRBJ1-6; D is unclear. V shed 4 bases and J shed 16 bases, with 11 bases lying between them. This CDR3 is 11 amino acids long. Germline loops: CDR1 SEHNR, CDR2 FQNEAQ (reference sequence). Written as DNA, the CDR3 is TGTGCCAGCAGCTCAGCCGAAAGTCTCCACTTT. Translating it yields CASSSAESLHF.

The chain's CDR3 is CATREPNQPQHF. In DNA, the CDR3 is TGTGCCACGAGGGAGCCCAATCAGCCCCAGCATTTT. The chain employs TRBV6-5 and TRBJ1-5; no reliable D call. This CDR3 contains 12 residues. CDR1 is MNHEY, CDR2 SVGAGI, per germline. V was trimmed by 10 bases and J by 3 bases, leaving 10 bases between them.

The chain uses TRBV23-1 and TRBJ2-2, with 8 bases matching TRBD2. TRBV23-1 is marked as an open reading frame, function uncertain. With 8 bases clipped from V and 5 bases from J, the junction kept 7 bases outside the gene matches. The CDR3 totals 14 residues. CDR3 region: CASAGRGWTGELFF. The CDR3, as DNA: TGCGCCAGCGCCGGGAGGGGTTGGACCGGGGAGCTGTTTTTT.

The V call is TRBV5-1, the J call TRBJ2-1; TRBD1 is a possible D gene (5 bases). Germline values: CDR1 SGHRS, CDR2 YFSETQ. The CDR3 consists of 12 residues. Trimming left V 4 bases short and J 7 bases short, with 9 bases between. The CDR3 DNA reads TGCGCCAGCAGCAAAGACAGTAATGAGCAGTTCTTC. It encodes CASSKDSNEQFF. The variable domain in full, with the rest retrieved from reference TRBV5-1 and TRBJ2-1, is KAGVTQTPRYLIKTRGQQVTLSCSPISGHRSVSWYQQTPGQGLQFLFEYFSETQRNKGNFPGRFSGRQFSNSRSEMNVSTLELGDSALYLCASSKDSNEQFFGPGTRLTVL.

J is TRBJ2-1 and V is TRBV10-2; D perhaps matches TRBD1 (6 bases). CDR1 WSHSY and CDR2 SAAADI come from the germline V gene. CDR3 length: 13 amino acids. The V end lost 0 bases, the J end lost 12 bases, and 12 bases lay between the germline ends. The CDR3 is CASSESDGTLQFF. The CDR3 nucleotides are TGCGCCAGCAGTGAGTCGGATGGGACACTGCAGTTCTTC.

In this sample, this clone turned up a few times. The chain combines TRBV30 with TRBJ2-1; D unclear. The V end was cut by 0 bases, the J end by 5 bases, with 14 bases between. The CDR3 covers 15 residues. CDR1 and CDR2 (germline): GTSNPN, SVGIG (reference sequence). The CDR3 DNA reads TGTGCCTGGAGTGTGGTTGGGATTCGTCACAATGAGCAGTTCTTC. Its translation is CAWSVVGIRHNEQFF.

About this clone itself: This CDR3 is also generated by other DNA sequences in the sample. CDR3 nucleotide sequence: TGCAGCGTCGGCAACACCGGGGAGCTGTTTTTT. Translating gives CSVGNTGELFF. This chain connects TRBV29-1 to TRBJ2-2, with D hard to call. The CDR3 is 11 amino acids. Germline-derived CDR1 and CDR2 are SQVTM and ANQGSEA. Trimming cost V 6 bases and J 2 bases, with 4 bases left between them.

The chain has TRBV7-2 and TRBJ2-7; maybe TRBD1 (6 bases). CDR3 length: 12 residues. Per the germline V gene, CDR1 is SGHTA and CDR2 is FQGNSA. Trimming took off 5 bases at V and 6 bases at J, with 11 bases between the two ends. The CDR3, as DNA: TGTGCCAGCAGCCCCTCCAGGGGCGAGCAGTACTTC. It translates to CASSPSRGEQYF.

This sequence joins TRBV27 and TRBJ2-3; D unclear. This CDR3 region has 10 residues. Germline V gene lookup returns CDR1 MNHEY and CDR2 SMNVEV (reference sequence). V was trimmed by 7 bases and J by 6 bases, leaving 5 bases between them. CDR3 DNA: TGTGCCAGCACCCTTGATACGCAGTATTTT. This sequence encodes CASTLDTQYF.